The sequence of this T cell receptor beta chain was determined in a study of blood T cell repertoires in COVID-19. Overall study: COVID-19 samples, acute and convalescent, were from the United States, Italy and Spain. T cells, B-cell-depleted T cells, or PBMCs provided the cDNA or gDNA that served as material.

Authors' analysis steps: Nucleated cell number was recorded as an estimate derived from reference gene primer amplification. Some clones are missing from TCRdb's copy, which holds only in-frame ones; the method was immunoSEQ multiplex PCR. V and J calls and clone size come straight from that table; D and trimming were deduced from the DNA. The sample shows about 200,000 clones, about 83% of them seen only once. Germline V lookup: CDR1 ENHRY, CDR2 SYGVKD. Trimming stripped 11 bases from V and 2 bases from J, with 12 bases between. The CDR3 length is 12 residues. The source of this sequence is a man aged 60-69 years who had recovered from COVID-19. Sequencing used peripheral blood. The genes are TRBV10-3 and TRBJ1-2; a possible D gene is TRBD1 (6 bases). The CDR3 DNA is TGTGCCGCCCGAGGGGGAAACTATGGCTACACCTTC. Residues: CAARGGNYGYTF.